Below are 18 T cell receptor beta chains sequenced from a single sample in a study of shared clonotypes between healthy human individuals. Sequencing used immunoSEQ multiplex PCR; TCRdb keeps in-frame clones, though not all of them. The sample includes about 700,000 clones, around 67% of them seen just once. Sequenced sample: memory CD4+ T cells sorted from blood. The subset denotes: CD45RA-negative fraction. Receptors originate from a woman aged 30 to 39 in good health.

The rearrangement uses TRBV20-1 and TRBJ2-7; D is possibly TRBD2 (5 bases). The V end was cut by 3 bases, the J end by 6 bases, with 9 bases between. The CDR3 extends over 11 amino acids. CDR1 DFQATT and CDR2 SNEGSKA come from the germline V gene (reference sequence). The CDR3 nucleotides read TGCAGTGCTAGCGGGGAGAGCGAGCAGTACTTC. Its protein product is CSASGESEQYF.

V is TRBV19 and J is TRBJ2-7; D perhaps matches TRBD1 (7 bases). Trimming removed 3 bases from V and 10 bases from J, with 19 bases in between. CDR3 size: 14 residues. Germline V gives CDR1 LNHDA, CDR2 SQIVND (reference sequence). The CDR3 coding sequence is TGTGCCAGTAGTATTGTGGAGGGGGCCCCTCGTCAGTACTTC. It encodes CASSIVEGAPRQYF.

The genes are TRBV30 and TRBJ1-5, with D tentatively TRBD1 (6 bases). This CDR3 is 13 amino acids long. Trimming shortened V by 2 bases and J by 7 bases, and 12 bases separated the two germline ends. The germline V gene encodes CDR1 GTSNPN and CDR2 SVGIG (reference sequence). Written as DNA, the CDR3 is TGTGCCTGGAGTTCGGGGGGCCTCCAGCCCCAGCATTTT. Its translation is CAWSSGGLQPQHF.

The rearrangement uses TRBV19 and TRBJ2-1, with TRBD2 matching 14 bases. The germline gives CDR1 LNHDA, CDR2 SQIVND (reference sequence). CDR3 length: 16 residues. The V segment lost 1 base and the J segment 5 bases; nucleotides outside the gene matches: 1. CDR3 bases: TGTGCCAGTAGTATAGGACTAGCGGGAGGGAACAATGAGCAGTTCTTC. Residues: CASSIGLAGGNNEQFF.

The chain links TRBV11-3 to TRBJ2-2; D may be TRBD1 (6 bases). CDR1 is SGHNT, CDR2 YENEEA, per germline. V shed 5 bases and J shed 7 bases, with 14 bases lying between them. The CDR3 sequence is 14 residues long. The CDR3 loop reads CASSTVGAIGELFF. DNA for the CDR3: TGTGCCAGCAGCACGGTGGGGGCGATCGGGGAGCTGTTTTTT.

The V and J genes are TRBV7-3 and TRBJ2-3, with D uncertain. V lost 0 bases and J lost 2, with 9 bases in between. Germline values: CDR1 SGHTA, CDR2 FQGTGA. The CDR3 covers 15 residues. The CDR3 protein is CASSLTTLNTDTQYF. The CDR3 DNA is TGTGCCAGCAGCTTAACCACCCTTAACACAGATACGCAGTATTTT.

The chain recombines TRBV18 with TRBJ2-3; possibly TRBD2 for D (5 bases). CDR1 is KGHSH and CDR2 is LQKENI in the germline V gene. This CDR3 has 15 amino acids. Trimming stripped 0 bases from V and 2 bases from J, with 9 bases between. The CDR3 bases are TGTGCCAGCTCACCACCCGGGGATCTCACAGATACGCAGTATTTT. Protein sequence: CASSPPGDLTDTQYF.

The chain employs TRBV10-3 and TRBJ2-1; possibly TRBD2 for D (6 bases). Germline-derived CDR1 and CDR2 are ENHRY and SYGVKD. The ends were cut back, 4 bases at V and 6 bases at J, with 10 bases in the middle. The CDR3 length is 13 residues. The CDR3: CAISGWGGNEQFF. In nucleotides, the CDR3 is TGTGCCATCAGTGGGTGGGGAGGCAATGAGCAGTTCTTC.

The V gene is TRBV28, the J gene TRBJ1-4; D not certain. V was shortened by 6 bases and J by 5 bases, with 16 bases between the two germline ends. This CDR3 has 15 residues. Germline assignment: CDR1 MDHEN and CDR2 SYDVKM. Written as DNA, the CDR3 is TGTGCCAGCAGCACTGCCGGGATGCGAAATGAAAAACTGTTTTTT. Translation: CASSTAGMRNEKLFF.

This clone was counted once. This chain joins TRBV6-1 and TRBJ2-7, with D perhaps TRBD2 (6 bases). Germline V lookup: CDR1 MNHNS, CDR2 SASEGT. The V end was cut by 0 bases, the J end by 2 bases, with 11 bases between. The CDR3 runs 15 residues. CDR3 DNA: TGTGCCAGCAGTGAAGCCCAGACTAGTGCCTACGAGCAGTACTTC. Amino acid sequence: CASSEAQTSAYEQYF.

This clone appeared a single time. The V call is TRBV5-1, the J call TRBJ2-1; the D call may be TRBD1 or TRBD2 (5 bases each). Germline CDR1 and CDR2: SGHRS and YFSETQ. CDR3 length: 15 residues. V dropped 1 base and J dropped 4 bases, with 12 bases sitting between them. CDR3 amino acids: CASSLQGAIYNEQFF. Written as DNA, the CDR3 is TGCGCCAGCAGCTTGCAGGGAGCTATATACAATGAGCAGTTCTTC.

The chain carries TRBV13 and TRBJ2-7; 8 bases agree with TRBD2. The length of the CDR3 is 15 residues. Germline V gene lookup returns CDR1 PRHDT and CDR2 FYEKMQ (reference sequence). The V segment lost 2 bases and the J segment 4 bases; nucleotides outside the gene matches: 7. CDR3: CASSLRLAGTYEQYF. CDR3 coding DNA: TGTGCCAGCAGCTTAAGGTTAGCGGGAACATACGAGCAGTACTTC.

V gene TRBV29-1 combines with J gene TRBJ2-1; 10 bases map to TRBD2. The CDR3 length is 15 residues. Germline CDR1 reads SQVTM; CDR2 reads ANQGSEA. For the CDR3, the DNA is TGCAGAATTACTACTAGCGGGATTAAGAGAAATGAGCAGTTCTTC. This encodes CRITTSGIKRNEQFF.

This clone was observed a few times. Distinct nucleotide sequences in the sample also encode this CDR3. Here the CDR3 reads CASSELDYGYTF. The DNA for the CDR3 is TGTGCCAGCAGTGAACTGGACTATGGCTACACCTTC. The rearrangement links TRBV6-1 to TRBJ1-2; D ambiguous. Germline CDR1 and CDR2: MNHNS and SASEGT. Trimming pared 2 bases from V and 3 bases from J, leaving 4 bases between. The CDR3 has 12 residues.

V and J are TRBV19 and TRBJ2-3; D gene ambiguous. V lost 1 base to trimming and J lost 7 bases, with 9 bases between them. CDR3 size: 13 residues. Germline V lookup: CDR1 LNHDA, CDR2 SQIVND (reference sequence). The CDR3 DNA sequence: TGTGCCAGTAGTATAGGCGAGTATAATACGCAGTATTTT. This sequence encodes CASSIGEYNTQYF.

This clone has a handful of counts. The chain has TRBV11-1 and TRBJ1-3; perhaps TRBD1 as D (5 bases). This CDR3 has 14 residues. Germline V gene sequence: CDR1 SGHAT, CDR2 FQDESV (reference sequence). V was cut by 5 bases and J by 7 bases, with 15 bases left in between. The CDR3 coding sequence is TGTGCCAGCAGCGCCCTGGACACGGGGAACACCATATATTTT. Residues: CASSALDTGNTIYF.

The CDR3 loop reads CASSHQETQYF. CDR3 nucleotides: TGTGCCAGCAGTCACCAAGAGACCCAGTACTTC. The V gene is TRBV6-6, the J gene TRBJ2-5; D ambiguous. The CDR3 length is 11 residues. Per germline, CDR1 MNHNY and CDR2 SVGAGI (reference sequence). V lost 5 bases to trimming and J lost 0 bases, with 1 base between them.

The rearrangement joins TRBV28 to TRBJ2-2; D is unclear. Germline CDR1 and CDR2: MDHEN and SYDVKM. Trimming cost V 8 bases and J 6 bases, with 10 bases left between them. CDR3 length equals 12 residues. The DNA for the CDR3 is TGTGCCAGCGCTCCGGCTCCCGGGGAGCTGTTTTTT. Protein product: CASAPAPGELFF. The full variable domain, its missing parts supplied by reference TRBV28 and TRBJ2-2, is DVKVTQSSRYLVKRTGEKVFLECVQDMDHENMFWYRQDPGLGLRLIYFSYDVKMKEKGDIPEGYSVSREKKERFSLILESASTNQTSMYLCASAPAPGELFFGEGSRLTVL.